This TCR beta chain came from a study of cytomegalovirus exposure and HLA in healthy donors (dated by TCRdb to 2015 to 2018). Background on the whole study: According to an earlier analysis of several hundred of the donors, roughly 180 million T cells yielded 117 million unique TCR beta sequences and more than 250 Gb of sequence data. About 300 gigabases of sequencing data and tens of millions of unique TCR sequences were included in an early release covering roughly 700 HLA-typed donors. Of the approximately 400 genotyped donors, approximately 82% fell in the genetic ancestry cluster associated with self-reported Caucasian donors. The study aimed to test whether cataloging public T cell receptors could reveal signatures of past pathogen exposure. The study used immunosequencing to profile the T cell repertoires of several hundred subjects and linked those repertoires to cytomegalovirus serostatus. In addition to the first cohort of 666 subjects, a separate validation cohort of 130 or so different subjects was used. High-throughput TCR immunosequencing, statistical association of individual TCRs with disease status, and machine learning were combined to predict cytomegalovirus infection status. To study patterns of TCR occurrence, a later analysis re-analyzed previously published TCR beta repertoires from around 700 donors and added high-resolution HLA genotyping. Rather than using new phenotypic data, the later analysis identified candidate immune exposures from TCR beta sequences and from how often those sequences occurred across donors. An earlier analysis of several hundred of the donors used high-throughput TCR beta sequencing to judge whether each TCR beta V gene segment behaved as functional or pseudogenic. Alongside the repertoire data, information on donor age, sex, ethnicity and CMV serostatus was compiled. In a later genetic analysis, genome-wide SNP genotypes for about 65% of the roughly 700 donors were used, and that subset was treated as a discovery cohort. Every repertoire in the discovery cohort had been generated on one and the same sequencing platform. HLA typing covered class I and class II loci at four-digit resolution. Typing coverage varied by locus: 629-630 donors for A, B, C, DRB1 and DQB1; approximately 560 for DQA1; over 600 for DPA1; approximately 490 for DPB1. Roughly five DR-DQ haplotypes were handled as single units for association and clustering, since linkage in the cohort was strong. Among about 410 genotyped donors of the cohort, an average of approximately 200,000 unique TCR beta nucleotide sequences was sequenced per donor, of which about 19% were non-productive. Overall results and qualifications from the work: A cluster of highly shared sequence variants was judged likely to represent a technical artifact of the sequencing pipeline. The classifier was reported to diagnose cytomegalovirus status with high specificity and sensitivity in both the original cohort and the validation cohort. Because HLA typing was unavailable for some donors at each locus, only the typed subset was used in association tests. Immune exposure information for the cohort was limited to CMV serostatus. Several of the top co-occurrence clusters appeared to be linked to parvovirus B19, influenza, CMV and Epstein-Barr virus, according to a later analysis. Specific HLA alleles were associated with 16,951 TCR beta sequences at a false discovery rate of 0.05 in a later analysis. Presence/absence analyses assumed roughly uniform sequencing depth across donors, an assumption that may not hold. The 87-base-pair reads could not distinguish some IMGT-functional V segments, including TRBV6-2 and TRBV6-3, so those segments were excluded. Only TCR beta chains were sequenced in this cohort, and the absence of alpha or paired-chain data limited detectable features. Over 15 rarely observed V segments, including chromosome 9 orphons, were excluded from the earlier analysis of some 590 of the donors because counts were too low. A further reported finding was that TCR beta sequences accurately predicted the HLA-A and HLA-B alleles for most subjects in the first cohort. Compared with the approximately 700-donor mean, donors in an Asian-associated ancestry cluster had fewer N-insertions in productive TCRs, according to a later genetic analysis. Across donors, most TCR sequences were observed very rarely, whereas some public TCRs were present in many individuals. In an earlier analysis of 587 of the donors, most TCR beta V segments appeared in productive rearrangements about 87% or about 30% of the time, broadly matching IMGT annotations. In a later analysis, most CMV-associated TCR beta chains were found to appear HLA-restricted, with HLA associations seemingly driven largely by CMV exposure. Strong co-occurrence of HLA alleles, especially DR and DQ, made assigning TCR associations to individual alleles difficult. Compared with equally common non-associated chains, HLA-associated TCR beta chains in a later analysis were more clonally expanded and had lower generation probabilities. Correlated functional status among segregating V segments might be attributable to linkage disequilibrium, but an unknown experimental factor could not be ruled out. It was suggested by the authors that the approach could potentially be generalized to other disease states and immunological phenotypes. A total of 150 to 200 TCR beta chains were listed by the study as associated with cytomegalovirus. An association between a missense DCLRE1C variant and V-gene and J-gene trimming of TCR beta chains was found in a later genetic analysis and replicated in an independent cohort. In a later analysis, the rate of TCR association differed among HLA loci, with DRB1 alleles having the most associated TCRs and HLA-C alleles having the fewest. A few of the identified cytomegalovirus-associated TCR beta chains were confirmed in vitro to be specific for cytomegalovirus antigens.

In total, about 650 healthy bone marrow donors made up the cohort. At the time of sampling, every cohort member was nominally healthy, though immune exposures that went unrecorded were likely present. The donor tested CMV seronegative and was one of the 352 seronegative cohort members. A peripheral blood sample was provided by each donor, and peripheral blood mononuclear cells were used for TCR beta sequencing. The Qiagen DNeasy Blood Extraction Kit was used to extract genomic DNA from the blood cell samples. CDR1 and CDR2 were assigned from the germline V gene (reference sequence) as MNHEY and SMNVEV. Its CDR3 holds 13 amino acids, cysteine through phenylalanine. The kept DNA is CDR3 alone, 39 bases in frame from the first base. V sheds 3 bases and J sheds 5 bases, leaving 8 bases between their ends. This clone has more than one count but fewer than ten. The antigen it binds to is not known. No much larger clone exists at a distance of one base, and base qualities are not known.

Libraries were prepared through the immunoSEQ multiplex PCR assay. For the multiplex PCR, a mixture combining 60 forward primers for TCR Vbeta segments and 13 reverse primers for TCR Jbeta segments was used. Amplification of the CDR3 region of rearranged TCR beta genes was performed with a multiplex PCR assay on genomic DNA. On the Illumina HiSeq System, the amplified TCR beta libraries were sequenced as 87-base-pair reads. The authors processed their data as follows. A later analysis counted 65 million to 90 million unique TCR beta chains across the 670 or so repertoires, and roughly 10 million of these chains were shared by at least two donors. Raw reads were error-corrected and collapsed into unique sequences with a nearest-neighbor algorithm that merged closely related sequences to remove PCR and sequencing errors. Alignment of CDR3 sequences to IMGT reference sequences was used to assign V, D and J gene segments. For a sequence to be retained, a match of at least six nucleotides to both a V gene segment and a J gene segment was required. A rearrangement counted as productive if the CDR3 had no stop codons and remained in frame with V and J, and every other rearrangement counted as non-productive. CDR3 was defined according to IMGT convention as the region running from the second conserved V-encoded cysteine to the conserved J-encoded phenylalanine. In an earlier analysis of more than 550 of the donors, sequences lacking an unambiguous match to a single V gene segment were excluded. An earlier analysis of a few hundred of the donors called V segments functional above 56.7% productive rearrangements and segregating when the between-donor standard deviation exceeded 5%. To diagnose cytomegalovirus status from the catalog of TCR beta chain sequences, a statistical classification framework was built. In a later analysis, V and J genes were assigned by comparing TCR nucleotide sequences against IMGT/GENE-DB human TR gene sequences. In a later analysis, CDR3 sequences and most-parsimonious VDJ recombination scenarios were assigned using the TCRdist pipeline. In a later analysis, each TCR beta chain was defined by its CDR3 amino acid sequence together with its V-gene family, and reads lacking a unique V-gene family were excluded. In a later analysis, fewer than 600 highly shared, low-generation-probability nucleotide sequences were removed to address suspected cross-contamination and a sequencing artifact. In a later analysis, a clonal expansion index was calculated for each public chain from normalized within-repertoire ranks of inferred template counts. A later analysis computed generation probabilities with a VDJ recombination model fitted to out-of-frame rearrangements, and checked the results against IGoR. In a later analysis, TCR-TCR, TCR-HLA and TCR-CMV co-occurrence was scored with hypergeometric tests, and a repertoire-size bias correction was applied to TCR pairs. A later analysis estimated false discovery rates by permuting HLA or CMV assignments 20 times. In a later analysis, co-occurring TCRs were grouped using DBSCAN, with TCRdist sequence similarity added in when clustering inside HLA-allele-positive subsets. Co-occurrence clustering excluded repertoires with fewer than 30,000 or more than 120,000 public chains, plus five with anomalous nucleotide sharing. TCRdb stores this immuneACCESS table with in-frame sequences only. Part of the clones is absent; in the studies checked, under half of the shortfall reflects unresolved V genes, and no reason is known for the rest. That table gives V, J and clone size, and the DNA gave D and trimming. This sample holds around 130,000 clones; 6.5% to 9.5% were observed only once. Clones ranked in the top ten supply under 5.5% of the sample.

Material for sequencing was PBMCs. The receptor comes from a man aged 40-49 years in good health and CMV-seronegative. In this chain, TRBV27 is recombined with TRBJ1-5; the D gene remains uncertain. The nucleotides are TGTGCCAGCAGTTTCGGGGTCCATCAGCCCCAGCATTTT. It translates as CASSFGVHQPQHF.